The present TCR beta chain was sequenced within a study of T-cell memory formation after mild COVID-19 (dated by TCRdb to the early 2020s). At the level of the whole study: TCR sequence clusters from the two donors were found to be largely donor specific. Two young, previously healthy adult volunteers made up the cohort, one male and one female. T-cell clones expanding and contracting after mild COVID-19 in two donors were tracked by longitudinal TCRalpha and TCRbeta repertoire sequencing. Beyond this particular receptor, the publication reports: Contracting CD4+ clones appeared mostly in the CM and EM memory subsets, whereas CD8+ clones were enriched in EMRA. Whether the second-wave clones peaking on day 37 were SARS-CoV-2 specific was not confirmed. The detection of some responding clones in pre-infection memory suggests that pre-existing cross-reactive memory T cells joined the SARS-CoV-2 response. Only a couple of mild cases were covered in the study, and larger cohorts including severe cases with pre-infection samples were considered necessary. Clones contracting from day 15 to 85 had balanced CD4/CD8 phenotypes, while a second wave expanding from day 15 to 37 was biased towards CD4+.

The sequencer was an Illumina NovaSeq 6000. cDNA libraries for TCRalpha and TCRbeta were prepared by 5'RACE using constant-segment primers, with sample barcodes and unique molecular identifiers added. Trizol reagent was used to extract RNA from every sample. Amplification of the libraries took two PCR steps, and the second step added a second sample barcode plus Illumina TruSeq adapters. Libraries were sequenced on an Illumina NovaSeq with 2 x 150 bp paired-end reads. Per the authors' processing: The reads were demultiplexed and collapsed into UMI-guided consensus sequences using migec v1.2.7. With mixcr v2.1.11, UMI consensuses were aligned to TRA and TRB V and J templates and assembled into clonotypes. A clonotype was counted as expanded or contracted only when both edgeR and NoisET called the clonotype significant, with the noise models trained on biological replicates. edgeR calls used a false discovery rate-adjusted p below 0.01 and a log2 fold-change threshold of 1. As an exploratory analysis of dynamics, max-normalized trajectories of the 1000 most abundant clonotypes were examined with PCA combined with hierarchical clustering. Separately sequenced CD4+ and CD8+ repertoires were used to assign the CD4 or CD8 phenotype of responding clones. TCRdb reworked the public reads: Q25 trimming with fastp, MiXCR clone assembly, productive beta chains retained. When rows share a CDR3 protein, they turn into one entry using the most common DNA and genes. Clone size and V and J calls follow TCRdb, not the original study. The sample yields fewer than 550,000 distinct CDR3 sequences; approximately 20% were counted once. The ten largest make up around 8% of the sample.

As regards this clonotype: The target of this receptor is not known. Base qualities are not recorded, but no much larger clone differs from it by a single base.

PBMCs were isolated by Ficoll-Paque density gradient centrifugation. From the germline V gene, CDR1 is KGHSH and CDR2 is LQKENI. The germline V and J ends show losses of 6 bases and 5 bases respectively, and no gene match explains 16 bases of the junction. Counted from cysteine to phenylalanine, this CDR3 has 17 amino acids. Just CDR3 DNA is preserved here, 51 bases in frame from base 1. This clonotype was obtained from an adult woman who had mild COVID-19 (a few samples of this study predate the infection). The sample titles of this study are shuffled in the database, so cell type and time point are left out; the donor was told from shared clones. Source material: PBMCs or a T cell subset sorted from them (not recorded which). Recombination linked TRBV18 to TRBJ1-1, with 9 central nucleotides matching TRBD1. The CDR3 protein is CASSLRAQQGAVTEAFF. The nucleotide sequence is given as TGTGCCAGCTCCCTCCGAGCCCAACAGGGGGCTGTAACTGAAGCTTTCTTT.